Listed below are T cell receptor beta chains from one sample, sequenced in a study of cytomegalovirus exposure and HLA in healthy donors. TCRdb's copy holds only in-frame clones and misses some; the assay was immunoSEQ multiplex PCR. The table includes approximately 190,000 clones, about 13% detected once. The sample comprised PBMCs. Source of these receptors: a man aged 50 to 60 in good health and CMV-seropositive. Both conserved end residues are part of each CDR3. The D gene is left open where the match is weak. Expanded clones are given a class, and other clones once, few, many or no size at all.

D: -; size: few; J: TRBJ1-2; V: TRBV2; DNA: TGTGCCAGCAGTGAACTTTGGCAGGGGAACTATGGCTACACCTTC; CDR3: CASSELWQGNYGYTF
D: TRBD2; size: few; J: TRBJ2-3; V: TRBV11-2; DNA: TGTGCCAGCAGCCCGGGAGGAGCGGGGTTTCGGACGCAGTATTTT; CDR3: CASSPGGAGFRTQYF
D: -; size: -; J: TRBJ1-1; V: TRBV18; DNA: TGTGCCAGCTCAACAGGGCTGTCGACAAACACTGAAGCTTTCTTT; CDR3: CASSTGLSTNTEAFF
D: -; size: few; J: TRBJ2-3; V: TRBV10-3; DNA: TGTGCCATCAGTGGACAACGGACTGAACGAGGCACAGATACGCAGTATTTT; CDR3: CAISGQRTERGTDTQYF
D: TRBD2; size: few; J: TRBJ2-1; V: TRBV2; DNA: TGTGCCAGCAGTGCGGGACTAGCAAGCCGAGGGTACAATGAGCAGTTCTTC; CDR3: CASSAGLASRGYNEQFF
D: TRBD1; size: -; J: TRBJ2-7; V: TRBV10-3; DNA: TGTGCCACCTATGACAGGGAGTCCTACGAGCAGTACTTC; CDR3: CATYDRESYEQYF
D: -; size: few; J: TRBJ1-2; V: TRBV2; DNA: TGTGCCAGCAGGCTTAGGAGGCAGGTTAACTATGGCTACACCTTC; CDR3: CASRLRRQVNYGYTF
D: -; size: -; J: TRBJ1-2; V: TRBV2; DNA: TGTGCCAGCAGTGAGAGAGGTATCCTTCATGGCTACACCTTC; CDR3: CASSERGILHGYTF
D: -; size: -; J: TRBJ2-3; V: TRBV7-2; DNA: TGTGCCAGCAGCTCCAGTCGACTATCTAGCACAGATACGCAGTATTTT; CDR3: CASSSSRLSSTDTQYF
D: -; size: -; J: TRBJ1-1; V: TRBV5-4; DNA: TGTGCCAGTGGGGGGGGAGGGAACACTGAAGCTTTCTTT; CDR3: CASGGGGNTEAFF
D: -; size: -; J: TRBJ1-3; V: TRBV28; DNA: TGTGCCAGCAGTTTACTAGGGGGGGGATCTGGAAACACCATATATTTT; CDR3: CASSLLGGGSGNTIYF
D: -; size: -; J: TRBJ2-5; V: TRBV6-1; DNA: TGTGCCAGCAGTGAAGGTCCGGGTGGCCAAGAGACCCAGTACTTC; CDR3: CASSEGPGGQETQYF
D: -; size: -; J: TRBJ1-2; V: TRBV28; DNA: TGTGCCAGCAGTTTCCCCGGGGGAAACTATGGCTACACCTTC; CDR3: CASSFPGGNYGYTF
D: TRBD1; size: few; J: TRBJ1-4; V: TRBV28; DNA: TGTGTTTCTAGACAGGGGAAAAATGAAAAACTGTTTTTT; CDR3: CVSRQGKNEKLFF
D: -; size: -; J: TRBJ2-5; V: TRBV7-9; DNA: TGTGCCAGCAGCTTCGAGGGGGGGATTCAAGAGACCCAGTACTTC; CDR3: CASSFEGGIQETQYF
D: TRBD1; size: -; J: TRBJ2-2; V: TRBV19; DNA: TGTGCCAGTAGTGGAGGACAGGGGTCGGGAGGCGGGGAGCTGTTTTTT; CDR3: CASSGGQGSGGGELFF